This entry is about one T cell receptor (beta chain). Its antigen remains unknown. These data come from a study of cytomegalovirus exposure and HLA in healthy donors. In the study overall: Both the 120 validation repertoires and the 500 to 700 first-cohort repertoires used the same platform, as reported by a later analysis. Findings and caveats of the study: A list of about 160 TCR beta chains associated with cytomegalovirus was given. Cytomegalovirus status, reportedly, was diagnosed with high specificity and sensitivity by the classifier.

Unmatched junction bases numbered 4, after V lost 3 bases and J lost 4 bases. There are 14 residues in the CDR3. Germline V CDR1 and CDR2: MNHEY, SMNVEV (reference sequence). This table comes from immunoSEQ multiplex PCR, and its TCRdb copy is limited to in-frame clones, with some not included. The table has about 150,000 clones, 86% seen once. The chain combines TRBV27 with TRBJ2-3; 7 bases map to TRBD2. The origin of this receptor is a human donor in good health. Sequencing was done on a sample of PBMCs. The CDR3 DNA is TGTGCCAGCAGTTTGGCCCGGGGGGCAGATACGCAGTATTTT. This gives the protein CASSLARGADTQYF.